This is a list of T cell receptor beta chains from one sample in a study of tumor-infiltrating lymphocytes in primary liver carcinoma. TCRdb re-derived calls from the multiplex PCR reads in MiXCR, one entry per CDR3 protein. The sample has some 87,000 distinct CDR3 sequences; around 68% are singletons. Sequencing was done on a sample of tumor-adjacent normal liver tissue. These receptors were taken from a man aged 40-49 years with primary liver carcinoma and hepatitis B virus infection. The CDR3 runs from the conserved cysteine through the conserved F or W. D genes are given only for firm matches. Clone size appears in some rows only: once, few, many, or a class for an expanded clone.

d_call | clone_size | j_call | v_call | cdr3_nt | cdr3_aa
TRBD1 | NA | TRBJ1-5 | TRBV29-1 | TGTAGCGTTGAACCTCCGGGACAGGGCCCAGATGCGCAGCATTTT | CSVEPPGQGPDAQHF
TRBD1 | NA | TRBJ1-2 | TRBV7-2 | TGTGCCAGCATTGGGACAGGAGGGAACTATGGCTACACCTTC | CASIGTGGNYGYTF
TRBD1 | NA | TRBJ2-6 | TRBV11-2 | TGTGCCAGCAGCCTCGGGACAGCTAGGGCCAACGTCCTGGCTTTC | CASSLGTARANVLAF
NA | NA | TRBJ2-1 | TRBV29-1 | TGCAGTGTTCTCAGTTCCGGGTACGGTGAGCTGTTCTTC | CSVLSSGYGELFF
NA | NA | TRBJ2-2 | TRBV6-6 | TGTGCCAGTAGAAGTACCTGGGCCGCGAACACCGTGGAGCTGTTTTTT | CASRSTWAANTVELFF
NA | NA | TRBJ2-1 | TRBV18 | TGTGCCAGCTCACCATCAAATGAGCAGTTCTTC | CASSPSNEQFF
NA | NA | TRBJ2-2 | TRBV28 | TGTGCCAGCAGTTTAAATTTCCCCGGGGAGCTGTTTTTT | CASSLNFPGELFF
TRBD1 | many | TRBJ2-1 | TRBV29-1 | TGCAGCGTTGACGGGACAGGGGTGGTTGATGAGCAGTTCTTC | CSVDGTGVVDEQFF
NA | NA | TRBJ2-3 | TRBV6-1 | TGTGCCAGCAGTCAATCGGCCTTCGACACAGATACGCAGTATTTT | CASSQSAFDTDTQYF
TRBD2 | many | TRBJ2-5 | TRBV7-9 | TGTGCCAGCAGCTCCGGGACTAGCGGGGTGACCCAGTACTTC | CASSSGTSGVTQYF
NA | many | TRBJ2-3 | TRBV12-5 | TGTGCTAGTGGTTTTCGGACAGACTATCCAACTAGCACAGATACGCAGTATTTT | CASGFRTDYPTSTDTQYF
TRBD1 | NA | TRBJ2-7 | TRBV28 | TGTGCCAGCAGTCCCTGGACAGGCTACAATGAGCAGTACTTC | CASSPWTGYNEQYF
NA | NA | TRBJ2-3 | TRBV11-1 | TGTGCCGGCACCCGAGAGGCTGCGCAGTATTTT | CAGTREAAQYF
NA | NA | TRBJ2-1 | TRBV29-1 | TGCAGTGTTGAAGATCGGAAGCGAACGGCGGCCGATGAGCAGTTCTTC | CSVEDRKRTAADEQFF
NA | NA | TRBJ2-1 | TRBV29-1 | TGCAGCGTTAGGGACGTAAGCTCCTACAATGAGCAGTTCTTC | CSVRDVSSYNEQFF
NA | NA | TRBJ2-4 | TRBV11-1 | TGTGCCAGCAGCCAGACCCCAACCAAAAACATTCAGTACTTC | CASSQTPTKNIQYF
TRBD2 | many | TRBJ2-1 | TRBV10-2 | TGCGCCAGCACTATAGCGGGAGGAGGTCTCAATGAGCAGTTCTTC | CASTIAGGGLNEQFF
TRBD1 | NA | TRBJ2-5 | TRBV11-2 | TGTGCCAGCAGCCGCAGGACAGGGACCCAGTACTTC | CASSRRTGTQYF
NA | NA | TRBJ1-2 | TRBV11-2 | TGTGCCAGCAGCTTATCATCGGACGGGCGTGGCTACACCTTC | CASSLSSDGRGYTF
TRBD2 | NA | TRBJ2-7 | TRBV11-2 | TGTGCCGGTACCCGAGCGGGAGTGGGCTACGAGCAGTACTTC | CAGTRAGVGYEQYF
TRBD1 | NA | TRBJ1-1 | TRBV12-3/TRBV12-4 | TGTGCCAGCAGTCCCGACCCCTGGACAGGGGGGAATACAGAAGCTTTCTTT | CASSPDPWTGGNTEAFF
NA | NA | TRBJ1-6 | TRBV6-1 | TGTGCCAGCAGAGAAGAGGCGAAAGGGATGTCACCCCTCCACTTT | CASREEAKGMSPLHF
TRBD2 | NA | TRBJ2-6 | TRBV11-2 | TGTGCCAGCAGCATATTAAGCGGGGCCAACATCCTGACTTTC | CASSILSGANILTF
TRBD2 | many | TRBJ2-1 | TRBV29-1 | TGCAGCGTTGTAAGAAACAAGCGGGAGTCCTACAATGAGCAGTTCTTC | CSVVRNKRESYNEQFF
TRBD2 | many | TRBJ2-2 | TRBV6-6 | TGTGCCAGCAGTTACATCGAGGCTAGCGGGAGTTCCGGGGAGCTGTTTTTT | CASSYIEASGSSGELFF
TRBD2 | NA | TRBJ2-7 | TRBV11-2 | TGTGCCGGCAGTCCGGGGGGTTACGAGCAGTACTTC | CAGSPGGYEQYF
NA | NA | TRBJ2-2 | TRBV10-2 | TGCGCCGGCCGGTTTAGTTTCGCCGGGGAGATGTTTTTT | CAGRFSFAGEMFF
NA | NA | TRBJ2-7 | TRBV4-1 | TGTGCCAGCAGCCAAGAACGGGGCAGGCGCTACGAGCAGTACTTC | CASSQERGRRYEQYF
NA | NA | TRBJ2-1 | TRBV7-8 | TGTGCCAGCAGCTTAGATCTAGGGACAACTACACACAATGAGCAGTTCTTC | CASSLDLGTTTHNEQFF
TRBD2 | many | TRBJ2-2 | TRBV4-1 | TGCGCCAGCAGCCAAGGTCCAGCGGGAGGCTACACCGGGGAGCTGTTTTTT | CASSQGPAGGYTGELFF
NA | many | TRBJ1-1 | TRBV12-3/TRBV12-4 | TGTGCCAGCAGGCCCCGGCTGGGGAACCCTGAAGCTTTCTTT | CASRPRLGNPEAFF
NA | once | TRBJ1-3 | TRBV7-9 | TGTGCCAGCAGCTCACCTGCCCCACTCCACTCTGGAAACACCATATATTTT | CASSSPAPLHSGNTIYF
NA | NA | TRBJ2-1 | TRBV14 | TGTGCCAGCAGCTCCGTTGGAGACTCCTACAATGAGCAGTTCTTC | CASSSVGDSYNEQFF
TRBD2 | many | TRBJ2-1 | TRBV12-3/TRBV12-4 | TGTGCCAGCAGCATTGGGGCGGGAGGCCCGGTTGAGCAGTTCTTC | CASSIGAGGPVEQFF
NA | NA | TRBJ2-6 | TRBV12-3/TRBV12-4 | TGTGCCAGCCAATACGGGACCTCTGGGACCAACGTCCTGTCTTTC | CASQYGTSGTNVLSF
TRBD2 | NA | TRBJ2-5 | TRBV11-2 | TGTGTCAGCAGCTTAGTCCGGGCTAGCGGGCAAAAGACCCAGTACTTC | CVSSLVRASGQKTQYF
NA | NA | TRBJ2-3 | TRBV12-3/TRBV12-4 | TGTGCCAGCAGTTTAGTAGTATCAGATACGCAGTATTTT | CASSLVVSDTQYF
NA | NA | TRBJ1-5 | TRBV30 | TGTGCCTGGAGGTCCCATGCGAGCAATCAGCCCCAGCATTTT | CAWRSHASNQPQHF
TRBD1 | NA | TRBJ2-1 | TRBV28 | TGTGCCAGCAGGTTAGGGGGCGGATCCTACAATGAGCAGTTCTTC | CASRLGGGSYNEQFF
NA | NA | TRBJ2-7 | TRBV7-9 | TGTGCCAGCAGCGCCCTCTACGGGCAGTACTTC | CASSALYGQYF
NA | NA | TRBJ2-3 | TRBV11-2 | TGTGCCAGTACGGGCGAGAGCGATACGCAGTATTTT | CASTGESDTQYF
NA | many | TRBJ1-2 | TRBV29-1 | TGCAGCGTTGAAGCCCAGGGTGGCTACACCTTC | CSVEAQGGYTF
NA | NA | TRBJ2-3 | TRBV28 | TGTGCCAGCAGTCTGTGGGTAGTGAGCACAGATACGCAGTATTTT | CASSLWVVSTDTQYF
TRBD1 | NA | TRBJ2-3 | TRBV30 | TGTGCCTGGAGCCTAGGACAGGGAGGCGCAGATACGCAGTATTTT | CAWSLGQGGADTQYF
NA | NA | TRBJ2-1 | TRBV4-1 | TGCGCCAGCAGCCAGGGAGTAACCTACAATAAGCAGTTCTTC | CASSQGVTYNKQFF
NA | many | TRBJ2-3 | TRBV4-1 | TGCGCCAGCAGCCTCCACAGGGCAGAAGGTACGCAGTATTTT | CASSLHRAEGTQYF
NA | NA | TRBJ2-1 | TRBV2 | TGTGCCAGCAATGAAGACGGAAACAATGAGCAGTTCTTC | CASNEDGNNEQFF
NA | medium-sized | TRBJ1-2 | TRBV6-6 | TGTGCCAGCAGTTACTCGAGTGAGCTCACCTTC | CASSYSSELTF
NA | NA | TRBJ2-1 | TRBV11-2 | TGTGCCAGCAGCGACCCGACATGGCCCAGGGGCGATGAGCAATTCTTC | CASSDPTWPRGDEQFF
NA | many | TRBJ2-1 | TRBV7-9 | TGTGCCAGCAGGCGCGACAATGAGCAGTTCTTC | CASRRDNEQFF
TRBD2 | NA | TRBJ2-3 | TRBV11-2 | TGTGCCAGCAGTCCTGGACTAGCGGGGGGGAGCACAGATACACAGTATTTT | CASSPGLAGGSTDTQYF
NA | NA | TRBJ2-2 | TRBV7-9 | TGTGCCAGCAGCTTCGTATACGGGGAGCTGTTTTTT | CASSFVYGELFF
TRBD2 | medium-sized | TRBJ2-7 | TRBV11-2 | TGTGCCAGCAGCTTAGCGGCGGGAGCCGAGCAGTACTTC | CASSLAAGAEQYF
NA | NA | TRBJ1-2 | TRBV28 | TGTGCCGTCCCCCTAGATTCAGGCGGCTACACCTTC | CAVPLDSGGYTF
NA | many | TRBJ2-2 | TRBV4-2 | TGTGCCAGCAGCCAAGACGAGGACGAGCAGTCAGCCGGGGAGCTGTTTTTT | CASSQDEDEQSAGELFF